This is a list of T cell receptor beta chains from one sample in a study of long-term antiretroviral therapy in people with HIV. Using immunoSEQ multiplex PCR, the repertoire was profiled, and TCRdb retains in-frame clones only, with some absent. The table includes some 20,000 clones, about 77% detected once. The sample was unsorted PBMCs, taken at the start of antiretroviral therapy, before treatment. The source of these receptors is a woman aged 35 to 49 with HIV. CDR3s include the opening cysteine and the closing phenylalanine or tryptophan. Each record gives: clone size, D gene, J gene, V gene, CDR3 protein, CDR3 DNA. A D gene is named only where the DNA matches it firmly. For some rows the clone size is stated as once, few or many, or as a class when expanded; others skip it.

few | . | TRBJ1-6 | TRBV6-7 | CASSYSTQIPKDSPLHF | TGTGCCAGCAGTTACTCGACTCAGATCCCAAAAGATTCACCCCTCCACTTT
. | . | TRBJ2-2 | TRBV2 | CASCQESHTGELFF | TGTGCCAGCTGTCAGGAATCCCACACCGGGGAGCTGTTTTTT
. | TRBD1 | TRBJ2-7 | TRBV6-5 | CASRVGTAAYEQYF | TGTGCCAGCAGGGTCGGGACAGCAGCCTACGAGCAGTACTTC
. | TRBD1 | TRBJ2-7 | TRBV7-3 | CASSYPGTGSYEQYF | TGTGCCAGCAGCTACCCCGGGACAGGTTCCTACGAGCAGTACTTC
. | . | TRBJ1-5 | TRBV6-1 | CASSESGLGNQPQHF | TGTGCCAGCAGTGAATCGGGACTTGGCAATCAGCCCCAGCATTTT
. | TRBD1 | TRBJ2-5 | TRBV7-8 | CASSPRGEGGQGETQYF | TGTGCCAGCAGCCCCCGGGGCGAAGGGGGACAGGGGGAGACCCAGTACTTC
. | . | TRBJ1-5 | TRBV5-6 | CASSWWGGGVQPQHF | TGTGCCAGCAGCTGGTGGGGTGGGGGTGTTCAGCCCCAGCATTTT
. | . | TRBJ1-2 | TRBV5-1 | CASSLNEAANYGYTF | TGCGCCAGCAGCTTAAATGAGGCAGCTAACTATGGCTACACCTTC
once | TRBD2 | TRBJ2-3 | TRBV9 | CASSVTGGPHTDTQYF | TGTGCCAGCAGCGTTACGGGGGGACCCCACACAGATACGCAGTATTTT
. | . | TRBJ2-4 | TRBV4-1 | CASSQVGLTLAKNIQYF | TGCGCCAGCAGCCAAGTAGGGCTGACGCTAGCCAAAAACATTCAGTACTTC
. | TRBD2 | TRBJ2-3 | TRBV10-2 | CASIGIAGDRAPTDTQYF | TGCGCCAGCATCGGGATAGCGGGGGACCGGGCCCCCACAGATACGCAGTATTTT
few | . | TRBJ2-2 | TRBV11-2 | CASSLVLSTGELFF | TGTGCCAGCAGCTTAGTACTGAGCACCGGGGAGCTGTTTTTT
. | TRBD2 | TRBJ2-1 | TRBV2 | CASTPGLAGGTPSYNEQFF | TGTGCCAGCACCCCGGGACTAGCGGGGGGCACCCCTTCCTACAATGAGCAGTTCTTC
. | . | TRBJ2-3 | TRBV9 | CASSDVRGAGADTQYF | TGTGCCAGCAGCGACGTCCGGGGGGCGGGAGCAGATACGCAGTATTTT
. | TRBD1 | TRBJ2-7 | TRBV23-1 | CASSQSEGQGNEQYF | TGCGCCAGCAGTCAATCGGAGGGACAGGGTAACGAGCAGTACTTC
. | . | TRBJ1-1 | TRBV28 | CASMGLGGKSEAFF | TGTGCCAGCATGGGGCTAGGGGGTAAGAGTGAAGCTTTCTTT
once | TRBD2 | TRBJ2-3 | TRBV7-2 | CASSQRLAGGTDTQYF | TGTGCCAGCAGCCAAAGACTAGCGGGGGGAACGGATACGCAGTATTTT
few | . | TRBJ1-5 | TRBV11-2 | CASSSGDGQPQHF | TGTGCCAGCAGCTCAGGGGATGGTCAGCCCCAGCATTTT
once | TRBD1 | TRBJ2-7 | TRBV25-1 | CASSSQTGGPYEQYF | TGTGCCAGCAGCTCCCAGACAGGGGGCCCCTACGAGCAGTACTTC
. | . | TRBJ1-2 | TRBV7-2 | CASSLLFVGGSYGYTF | TGTGCCAGCAGCTTACTGTTTGTGGGGGGGTCCTATGGCTACACCTTC
. | . | TRBJ1-4 | TRBV28 | CASSLGGAREKLFF | TGTGCCAGCAGTTTGGGGGGGGCTCGGGAAAAACTGTTTTTT